These 27 T cell receptor beta chains originate from one sample sequenced in a study of T cell responses to AZD1222 COVID-19 vaccine. This table comes from immunoSEQ multiplex PCR, and its TCRdb copy is limited to in-frame clones, with some not included. The repertoire holds about 170,000 clones, with 80% to 90% as singletons. Source: peripheral blood, taken on day 0 of AZD1222 vaccination. These receptors came from an adult in good health.

This chain uses TRBV27 with TRBJ2-7; unclear D gene. Deletions cut 3 bases from V and 3 bases from J, with 15 bases between. CDR1 and CDR2 from the germline V gene are MNHEY and SMNVEV (reference sequence). This CDR3 spans 15 amino acids. The CDR3 DNA is TGTGCCAGCAGTTTGGTGCCGTGGCAGAACTACGAGCAGTACTTC. This encodes CASSLVPWQNYEQYF.

The V call is TRBV6-1, the J call TRBJ1-3; D unresolved. V was trimmed by 2 bases and J by 2 bases, leaving 19 bases between them. Germline CDR1 reads MNHNS; CDR2 reads SASEGT. The CDR3 loop spans 18 amino acids. As DNA, the CDR3 is TGTGCCAGCAGTGAACTAGGCTTGTCGGGGTCGGCTGGAAACACCATATATTTT. It yields the protein CASSELGLSGSAGNTIYF.

CDR3 nucleotide sequence: TGCAGCGTCGACGTGGCGGGTGGAGCTAACTATGGCTACACCTTC. It codes for CSVDVAGGANYGYTF. This chain joins TRBV29-1 and TRBJ1-2; D gene uncertain. CDR3 length equals 15 residues. Germline V gene lookup returns CDR1 SQVTM and CDR2 ANQGSEA. Between the trimmed V and J ends, which lost 6 bases and 0 bases, there was a span of 17 bases.

This rearrangement joins TRBV9 to TRBJ2-5; D is ambiguous. V dropped 4 bases and J dropped 7 bases, with 14 bases sitting between them. Germline V gene data show CDR1 as SGDLS and CDR2 as YYNGEE. This CDR3 is 13 amino acids long. The CDR3: CASSSIEFSTQYF. The CDR3 region has the DNA TGTGCCAGCAGCTCGATCGAGTTTTCGACCCAGTACTTC.

The chain uses TRBV7-3 and TRBJ2-1, with TRBD2 matching 11 bases. There are 18 residues in the CDR3. Germline CDR1 is SGHTA and CDR2 is FQGTGA. J was trimmed by 7 bases and V by 4 bases; bases with no gene match: 15. For the CDR3, the DNA is TGTGCCAGCAGCTCAGCTAGCGGGGGGCCCCCTTTTAGAAATGAGCAGTTCTTC. Translation: CASSSASGGPPFRNEQFF.

The chain uses TRBV11-2 and TRBJ1-5; 7 bases line up with TRBD1. Per germline, CDR1 SGHAT and CDR2 FQNNGV. This CDR3 comprises 16 residues. V shed 1 base and J 0 bases; nucleotides not matched to a gene: 3. CDR3 DNA: TGTGCCAGCAGCTTAGCGACAGGGACTAGCAATCAGCCCCAGCATTTT. As protein: CASSLATGTSNQPQHF.

The chain combines TRBV12-3 or TRBV12-4 with TRBJ1-6; D gene unclear. CDR3 length: 12 residues. V lost 5 bases and J lost 12, with 11 bases in between. Here the CDR3 reads CASSGGNQPLHF. The CDR3 DNA reads as TGTGCCAGCAGTGGTGGTAATCAACCCCTCCACTTT.

This clone appeared once. The genes are TRBV7-3 and TRBJ1-1; D remains unclear. CDR3 length: 14 amino acids. Germline CDR1 reads SGHTA; CDR2 reads FQGTGA. Trimming took 4 bases from V and 1 from J, leaving 10 bases between them. In DNA, the CDR3 is TGTGCCAGCAGCTCTTCCAGTGCGAACACTGAAGCTTTCTTT. This codes for CASSSSSANTEAFF.

The V gene is TRBV30, the J gene TRBJ1-6, with D possibly TRBD1 on 5 matching bases. Germline lookup yields CDR1 GTSNPN and CDR2 SVGIG (reference sequence). V was cut by 5 bases and J by 7 bases, with 15 bases left in between. This CDR3 spans 14 amino acids. CDR3 region: CAWGWTPGNSPLHF. The DNA of the CDR3 is TGTGCCTGGGGCTGGACCCCAGGGAATTCACCCCTCCACTTT. Filled out from reference TRBV30 and TRBJ1-6, the complete variable domain reads SQTIHQWPATLVQPVGSPLSLECTVEGTSNPNLYWYRQAAGRGLQLLFYSVGIGQISSEVPQNLSASRPQDRQFILSSKKLLLSDSGFYLCAWGWTPGNSPLHFGNGTRLTVT.

The chain couples TRBV28 to TRBJ1-6, with TRBD1 matching over 7 bases. The germline CDR1 and CDR2 sequences are MDHEN and SYDVKM. The CDR3 spans 17 residues. V was pared by 2 bases and J by 6 bases, with 10 bases of the junction left unmatched. DNA of the CDR3: TGTGCCAGCAGTTTAACGGGACAGACCTTTCTTAATTCACCCCTCCACTTT. As protein: CASSLTGQTFLNSPLHF.

The chain has TRBV5-1 and TRBJ2-5, with TRBD1 as a possible D gene (6 bases). Looked up from germline, CDR1 is SGHRS and CDR2 is YFSETQ. V was cut by 2 bases and J by 1 base, with 9 bases left in between. The CDR3 loop spans 14 amino acids. This chain's CDR3 is CASSFQGSQETQYF. DNA for the CDR3: TGCGCCAGCAGCTTCCAGGGGTCCCAAGAGACCCAGTACTTC.

The rearrangement uses TRBV29-1 and TRBJ1-2; tentatively, D is TRBD1 (5 bases). The CDR3 runs 14 residues. The germline CDR1 and CDR2 sequences are SQVTM and ANQGSEA. V was shortened by 4 bases and J by 5 bases, with 17 bases between the two germline ends. The CDR3 reads CSVVGPLFGYGYTF. CDR3 in DNA: TGCAGCGTTGTGGGGCCGTTATTCGGGTATGGCTACACCTTC.

The rearrangement links TRBV18 to TRBJ1-5; D call uncertain. CDR3 size: 14 residues. The germline V gene encodes CDR1 KGHSH and CDR2 LQKENI. V lost 4 bases to trimming and J lost 0 bases, with 7 bases between them. The CDR3 reads CASSRGHSNQPQHF. CDR3 in DNA: TGTGCCAGCTCACGGGGTCATAGCAATCAGCCCCAGCATTTT.

This rearrangement joins TRBV6-2 or TRBV6-3 to TRBJ2-5, with unresolved D. Trimming left V 0 bases short and J 5 bases short, with 7 bases between. The CDR3 is 13 residues long. The germline V gene encodes CDR1 MNHEY and CDR2 SVGEGT. The DNA for the CDR3 is TGTGCCAGCAGTTACTCAGGAATCGAGACCCAGTACTTC. Residues: CASSYSGIETQYF.

This clone was counted once. The chain joins TRBV25-1 to TRBJ2-5; D could derive from TRBD1 or TRBD2 (6 bases each). V was trimmed by 5 bases and J by 7 bases, leaving 20 bases between them. CDR1 is MGHDK and CDR2 is SYGVNS in the germline V gene. CDR3 length equals 15 residues. The CDR3 nucleotides are TGTGCCAGCAGTCCCCGGGGGCGAGATTATGTGACCCAGTACTTC. Translating it yields CASSPRGRDYVTQYF.

This chain uses TRBV7-6 with TRBJ1-3; 8 positions match TRBD1. The CDR3 totals 17 residues. With V trimmed by 0 bases and J by 2 bases, 6 bases remained unmatched. Germline CDR1 is SGHVS and CDR2 is FNYEAQ. CDR3 DNA sequence: TGTGCCAGCAGCTTAGCACCCCCGACAGGGGCTGGAAACACCATATATTTT. Protein sequence: CASSLAPPTGAGNTIYF.

The J gene is TRBJ1-6, the V gene TRBV14, with unresolved D. Trimming removed 4 bases at V and 7 bases at J, with 14 bases between. Germline V lookup: CDR1 SGHDN, CDR2 FVKESK. The CDR3 is made up of 15 amino acids. CDR3 nucleotides: TGTGCCAGCAGCCGGGGAAACTACCGGAATTCACCCCTCCACTTT. Residues: CASSRGNYRNSPLHF.

This clone was counted once. The chain is built from TRBV9 and TRBJ1-1; D unresolved. V lost 2 bases and J 2 bases, leaving 7 bases between the germline ends. The CDR3 has 13 amino acids. CDR1 is SGDLS and CDR2 is YYNGEE in the germline V gene. CDR3 coding DNA: TGTGCCAGCAGCGTTTCGCGTAACACTGAAGCTTTCTTT. This gives the protein CASSVSRNTEAFF. The full variable domain, its missing parts supplied by reference TRBV9 and TRBJ1-1, is DSGVTQTPKHLITATGQRVTLRCSPRSGDLSVYWYQQSLDQGLQFLIQYYNGEERAKGNILERFSAQQFPDLHSELNLSSLELGDSALYFCASSVSRNTEAFFGQGTRLTVV.

V and J are TRBV30 and TRBJ2-7; possibly TRBD1 or TRBD2 for D (5 bases each). V lost 2 bases and J 3 bases, leaving 17 bases between the germline ends. The CDR3 has 15 residues. CDR1 is GTSNPN, CDR2 SVGIG, per germline (reference sequence). CDR3 coding DNA: TGTGCCTGGAGTAAAGAACCGGGACCGAGCTACGAGCAGTACTTC. Protein: CAWSKEPGPSYEQYF.

The chain has TRBV4-3 and TRBJ2-2; 9 bases match TRBD1. The ends lost 2 bases at V and 4 bases at J; junction bases unmatched: 11. CDR3 size: 18 residues. Germline CDR1 is LGHNA and CDR2 is YSLEER. The CDR3 here is CASSQPRNRGQVTGELFF. The CDR3 DNA reads as TGCGCCAGCAGCCAACCGAGAAACAGGGGGCAGGTCACCGGGGAGCTGTTTTTT.

This chain joins TRBV29-1 and TRBJ1-4; D perhaps matches TRBD1 (6 bases). The CDR3 runs 13 residues. Germline loops: CDR1 SQVTM, CDR2 ANQGSEA. Trimming took 4 bases from V and 5 from J, leaving 11 bases between them. The CDR3 bases are TGCAGCGTTGCCAGGGGCGCGAATGAAAAACTGTTTTTT. This sequence encodes CSVARGANEKLFF.

The V and J genes are TRBV28 and TRBJ2-7; the D gene could be TRBD1 or TRBD2 (5 bases each). CDR3 length: 14 amino acids. V lost 6 bases and J 5 bases, leaving 17 bases between the germline ends. Germline assignment: CDR1 MDHEN and CDR2 SYDVKM. The CDR3 DNA is TGTGCCAGCAGGACCAGGGACCATGGGAACGAGCAGTACTTC. Protein sequence: CASRTRDHGNEQYF.

This chain uses TRBV6-6 with TRBJ1-4; D might be TRBD1 (5 bases). The germline V and J ends were trimmed by 2 bases and 5 bases, with 15 bases remaining between them. The germline gives CDR1 MNHNY, CDR2 SVGAGI (reference sequence). CDR3 length: 16 residues. The DNA of the CDR3 is TGTGCCAGCAGTTACCGGGACCGAAATTTGAATGAAAAACTGTTTTTT. As protein: CASSYRDRNLNEKLFF.

This chain joins TRBV6-2 or TRBV6-3 and TRBJ2-1, with a tentative D call TRBD2 (5 bases). CDR1 and CDR2 (germline): MNHEY, SVGEGT. The length of the CDR3 is 17 residues. V was trimmed by 0 bases and J by 5 bases, leaving 17 bases between them. The chain's CDR3 is CASSYSMRLREHNEQFF. The CDR3 DNA reads TGTGCCAGCAGTTACTCGATGCGACTCCGGGAACACAATGAGCAGTTCTTC.

This sequence joins TRBV9 and TRBJ1-4; D is possibly TRBD1 (6 bases). Trimming took off 3 bases at V and 3 bases at J, with 15 bases between the two ends. CDR3 length: 16 residues. CDR1 is SGDLS, CDR2 YYNGEE, per germline. CDR3 nucleotides: TGTGCCAGCAGCGGGTTCTCGGGACAAGCTAATGAAAAACTGTTTTTT. Translating it yields CASSGFSGQANEKLFF.

This sequence joins TRBV6-5 and TRBJ2-7; 12 bases are a match to TRBD1. The V gene's germline CDR1 is MNHEY and CDR2 SVGAGI. V dropped 5 bases and J dropped 6; count of bases not matched to a gene: 5. This CDR3 comprises 14 residues. CDR3 sequence: CASSPGQGAFEQYF. DNA for the CDR3: TGTGCCAGCAGTCCGGGACAGGGGGCGTTCGAGCAGTACTTC.

The chain links TRBV6-1 to TRBJ1-5; the match to TRBD1 covers 7 bases. The germline V gene has CDR1 MNHNS and CDR2 SASEGT. With 4 bases clipped from V and 6 bases from J, the junction kept 12 bases outside the gene matches. The CDR3 consists of 16 residues. The CDR3 DNA is TGTGCCAGCAGTGTACTTACAGGGGCGGGCAGTCAGCCCCAGCATTTT. Translation gives CASSVLTGAGSQPQHF.